The T cell receptor beta chain under discussion was sequenced for a study of CD8 T cells in ankylosing spondylitis. CDR3 size: 11 residues. V lost 2 bases and J 9 bases, leaving 10 bases between the germline ends. CDR1 and CDR2 from the germline V gene are SQVTM and ANQGSEA. TCRdb re-analysed the 5' RACE reads in MiXCR, keeping a single row per CDR3 protein. This table holds about 140,000 distinct CDR3 sequences, approximately 8.4% found once. Regarding the study as a whole: From matched ankylosing spondylitis synovial fluid, disease-linked clones were reportedly recovered at significantly enriched levels. A subset of motif variants has previously been described in the synovial fluid and blood of reactive arthritis.

This clonotype is classed as medium-sized. The antigen remains undetermined. The clonotype originates from a male donor with ankylosing spondylitis. The chain employs TRBV29-1 and TRBJ2-5, with D possibly matching TRBD2 (5 bases). Sequencing used synovial fluid, either unsorted or a sorted T cell fraction (not recorded which). This CDR3 reads CSVERGPPQYF. CDR3 sequence (DNA): TGCAGCGTTGAAAGAGGGCCGCCCCAGTACTTC.